These 29 T cell receptor beta chains came from one sample sequenced in a study of CD8+CD57+ T cells in acquired aplastic anemia (dated by TCRdb to about 2018). The instrument was an Illumina HiSeq 2000. TCR beta VDJ combination and CDR3 sequence profiling used genomic DNA as the template. Using fastp at Q25 and MiXCR, TCRdb reprocessed the public reads and kept productive beta chains. Each CDR3 protein gets just one entry, which takes the most common genes and DNA from the rows behind it. For this sample there are under 200,000 distinct CDR3 sequences; around 43% appear just once. Clones ranked in the top ten supply roughly 3.5% of the sample. The patients picked for sequencing were ones in whom flow cytometry had shown an expansion of CD8+CD57+ cells. Sequences were obtained from sorted CD4+, CD8+, or CD8+CD57+ T cells (not recorded which) from PBMCs. Receptors originate from a human donor with aplastic anemia.

Remarks on this clonotype: Without the conserved terminal phenylalanine or tryptophan, this CDR3 likely stems from a read error. This rearrangement joins TRBV9 to TRBJ1-1; the D is unclear. Germline CDR1 reads SGDLS; CDR2 reads YYNGEE. The CDR3 spans 14 residues. The V end was cut by 4 bases, the J end by 0 bases, with 10 bases between. The CDR3, as DNA: TGTGCCAGCAGCCCCGCTACCCTGAACACTGAAGCTTTCCTT. The encoded protein is CASSPATLNTEAFL.

This clonotype was seen ten or more times. The J gene is TRBJ2-4, the V gene TRBV20-1; 9 nucleotides agree with TRBD2. CDR3 size: 17 residues. CDR1 is DFQATT, CDR2 SNEGSKA, per germline (reference sequence). Unmatched junction bases numbered 12, after V lost 6 bases and J lost 0 bases. CDR3 in amino acids: CSASVPLAGTAKNIQYF. The CDR3 region has the DNA TGCAGTGCCTCCGTACCTCTAGCGGGAACAGCCAAAAACATTCAGTACTTC.

This clonotype was counted at least ten times. The V call is TRBV20-1, the J call TRBJ2-1, with D hard to call. This CDR3 is 13 amino acids long. V lost 0 bases and J 4 bases, leaving 7 bases between the germline ends. Germline CDR1 reads DFQATT; CDR2 reads SNEGSKA (reference sequence). CDR3 residues: CSARDLRYNEQFF. The DNA for the CDR3 is TGCAGTGCTAGAGATCTTAGATACAATGAGCAGTTCTTC.

CDR3 sequence reads: CASGLVQGLGTEAFF. The DNA of the CDR3 is TGTGCTAGTGGTTTGGTACAAGGTTTGGGCACTGAAGCTTTCTTT. The chain is built from TRBV12-5 and TRBJ1-1; D gene ambiguous. Looked up from germline, CDR1 is LGHNT and CDR2 is FRNRAP. This CDR3 has 15 amino acids. Trimming shortened V by 0 bases and J by 4 bases, and 12 bases separated the two germline ends.

To note about this clonotype: With a much larger clone just one base away, this may be a read error. The rearrangement uses TRBV5-5 and TRBJ2-1; the match to TRBD2 covers 9 bases. There are 13 residues in the CDR3. Germline V CDR1 and CDR2: SGHKS, YYEKEE (reference sequence). The CDR3 sequence: CASSWGTSNEQLF. CDR3 in DNA: TGTGCCAGCAGCTGGGGGACTAGCAATGAGCAGCTCTTC.

This clonotype has just a few counts. Because the CDR3 is missing its conserved closing phenylalanine or tryptophan, this is likely a read error. No DNA is shown, since the ends of the CDR3 on it are uncertain; the CDR3 is the one TCRdb lists. V gene TRBV19 combines with J gene TRBJ2-7; the D call in the table, TRBD2, was not verified against the DNA. Germline V gives CDR1 LNHDA, CDR2 SQIVND (reference sequence). Both ends counted, the CDR3 spans 10 residues. CDR3 loop: CASSLTSGTA.

The chain links TRBV15 to TRBJ1-2, with 9 bases aligning to TRBD1. The CDR3 is 12 residues long. V trimming: 4 bases; J trimming: 8 bases; junction bases outside the gene matches: 2. Germline assignment: CDR1 LNHNV and CDR2 YYDKDF (reference sequence). The CDR3 DNA is TGTGCCACCAGCACGGGACAGGGCGGCTACACCTTC. As protein: CATSTGQGGYTF.

This clonotype was found a few times. The gene calls are TRBV25-1 and TRBJ2-4, with a possible D match to TRBD2 (6 bases). V dropped 6 bases and J dropped 2 bases, with 14 bases sitting between them. The CDR3 sequence is 15 residues long. Germline loops: CDR1 MGHDK, CDR2 SYGVNS. CDR3 region: CASSLQAGPKNIQYF. CDR3 coding DNA: TGTGCCAGCAGCTTACAAGCGGGTCCCAAAAACATTCAGTACTTC.

The CDR3 DNA reads TGTGCCAGCAGCACTCAGGGTGGCACTGAAGCTTTCTTT. Translating it yields CASSTQGGTEAFF. This chain joins TRBV7-9 and TRBJ1-1; D possibly corresponds to TRBD1 (5 bases). The CDR3 totals 13 residues. Germline values: CDR1 SEHNR, CDR2 FQNEAQ (reference sequence). Trimming left V 5 bases short and J 4 bases short, with 11 bases between.

The chain combines TRBV19 with TRBJ1-2; 7 bases line up with TRBD1. Trimming cost V 4 bases and J 3 bases; bases outside gene matches: 8. The CDR3 sequence is 15 residues long. CDR1 and CDR2 from the germline V gene are LNHDA and SQIVND (reference sequence). The CDR3 region has the DNA TGTGCCAGTAGTACCCGGGACAGCAACTACTATGGCTACACCTTC. This gives the protein CASSTRDSNYYGYTF.

The CDR3 nucleotides are TGTGCCACCAGTGATTCCGTCTCGACAGGAACCGAAGCTTTCTTT. Translating it yields CATSDSVSTGTEAFF. The rearrangement uses TRBV24-1 and TRBJ1-1; perhaps TRBD1 as D (6 bases). The length of the CDR3 is 15 residues. Germline assignment: CDR1 KGHDR and CDR2 SFDVKD. V lost 2 bases and J lost 8, with 17 bases in between.

V is TRBV5-1 and J is TRBJ2-7, with a possible D match to TRBD2 (6 bases). The CDR3 totals 18 residues. V lost 0 bases, J lost 2 bases, and 21 bases lay in between. From germline, CDR1 is SGHRS and CDR2 YFSETQ. The CDR3 is CASSLGVLGGLDPYEQYF. CDR3 nucleotide sequence: TGCGCCAGCAGCTTGGGGGTATTGGGGGGACTGGACCCCTACGAGCAGTACTTC.

This clonotype was observed many times. This chain links TRBV25-1 with TRBJ2-2, with 7 positions matching TRBD1. The length of the CDR3 is 13 residues. In germline, CDR1 is MGHDK, CDR2 SYGVNS. V shed 4 bases, J shed 6 bases, and the junction held 2 bases outside the gene matches. In DNA, the CDR3 is TGTGCCAGCAGTGGACAGGGACCCGGGGAGCTGTTTTTT. Translated: CASSGQGPGELFF.

This chain connects TRBV10-3 to TRBJ1-5; TRBD1 might be the D (5 bases). The germline gives CDR1 ENHRY, CDR2 SYGVKD. V gave up 2 bases and J gave up 5 bases, with 10 bases separating them. The CDR3 covers 14 residues. CDR3 region: CAISELRGDQPQHF. CDR3 nucleotides: TGTGCCATCAGTGAGCTTAGGGGTGATCAGCCCCAGCATTTT.

This clonotype occurred many times. This chain joins TRBV12-3 or TRBV12-4 and TRBJ1-2; the match to TRBD1 covers 9 bases. CDR3 length equals 14 residues. J lost 6 bases, V lost 4 bases, and 6 bases had no gene match. CDR3 sequence reads: CASSSGDRVDGYTF. For the CDR3, the DNA is TGTGCCAGCAGTTCAGGGGACAGGGTGGATGGCTACACCTTC.

The chain joins TRBV2 to TRBJ2-7, with D maybe TRBD1 (6 bases). Looked up from germline, CDR1 is SNHLY and CDR2 is FYNNEI. The V end was cut by 8 bases, the J end by 7 bases, with 18 bases between. The CDR3 covers 13 residues. For the CDR3, the DNA is TGTGCCAGCTGTACAGGGCCTCCAGGGGAGCAGTACTTC. Translated, it gives CASCTGPPGEQYF.

This clonotype came up many times. This chain uses TRBV5-1 with TRBJ2-5; a possible D gene is TRBD2 (6 bases). Germline V lookup: CDR1 SGHRS, CDR2 YFSETQ. The length of the CDR3 is 15 residues. Trimming took 2 bases from V and 2 from J, leaving 13 bases between them. Here the CDR3 reads CASSFRGTQQETQYF. The CDR3 nucleotides are TGCGCCAGCAGCTTCCGGGGGACGCAACAAGAGACCCAGTACTTC.

In its sample, this clonotype was seen once. The rearrangement joins TRBV10-1 to TRBJ1-2; 8 bases are a match to TRBD1. The length of the CDR3 is 14 residues. The V and J ends lost 6 bases and 3 bases, in that order; junction bases with no gene match: 6. Germline V gives CDR1 WNHNN, CDR2 SYGVQD (reference sequence). CDR3 DNA: TGCGCCAGCAGACCAGGGGGCAGTGACTATGGCTACACCTTC. Encoded protein: CASRPGGSDYGYTF.

The CDR3 reads CATSAAGTANYGYTF. CDR3 bases: TGTGCCACCAGTGCTGCAGGGACAGCTAACTATGGCTACACCTTC. The genes are TRBV24-1 and TRBJ1-2; 7 bases are shared with TRBD1. This CDR3 spans 15 amino acids. V was pared by 5 bases and J by 0 bases, with 5 bases of the junction left unmatched. Germline CDR1 is KGHDR and CDR2 is SFDVKD.

V gene TRBV10-3 combines with J gene TRBJ1-3; D unclear. Germline assignment: CDR1 ENHRY and CDR2 SYGVKD. CDR3 length equals 14 residues. Trimming cost V 7 bases and J 2 bases, with 12 bases left between them. CDR3 nucleotide sequence: TGTGCCATCACGGTGACACAAGCTGGAAACACCATATATTTT. It encodes CAITVTQAGNTIYF.

Comments on this clonotype: This may be a read error: a much more frequent sequence differs by one nucleotide. The V gene is TRBV11-2, the J gene TRBJ2-3, with 13 nucleotides matching TRBD2. The J segment lost 4 bases and the V segment lost 4 bases, leaving 8 bases of the junction unmatched. The CDR3 covers 17 residues. Germline V gene sequence: CDR1 SGHAT, CDR2 FQNNGV. The DNA for the CDR3 is TGTGCCAGCAGCTCCCCCAGGACTAGCGGGAGCGCAGATACGCAGTATTTT. Protein product: CASSSPRTSGSADTQYF.

This chain joins TRBV24-1 and TRBJ2-1; the D call may be TRBD1 or TRBD2 (5 bases each). The V end lost 4 bases, the J end lost 6 bases, and 15 bases lay between the germline ends. The CDR3 length is 15 residues. From germline, CDR1 is KGHDR and CDR2 SFDVKD. The CDR3 loop is CATSDRRDRGNEQFF. The CDR3, as DNA: TGTGCCACCAGTGACCGCCGGGACCGAGGCAATGAGCAGTTCTTC.

This clonotype was found many times. The chain recombines TRBV20-1 with TRBJ2-5; D is ambiguous. V was clipped by 3 bases and J by 4 bases, with 6 bases between them. Germline V gene lookup returns CDR1 DFQATT and CDR2 SNEGSKA (reference sequence). The CDR3 loop spans 11 amino acids. The CDR3 spells CSASLGETQYF. The CDR3 region has the DNA TGCAGTGCTAGCCTGGGAGAGACCCAGTACTTC.

Ten or more counts support this clonotype. The chain joins TRBV5-1 to TRBJ1-1; D gene uncertain. V was pared by 0 bases and J by 7 bases, with 7 bases between. CDR3 length equals 12 residues. Per the germline V gene, CDR1 is SGHRS and CDR2 is YFSETQ. The CDR3 protein is CASSLVFGEAFF. Here the CDR3 DNA reads TGCGCCAGCAGCTTGGTTTTTGGTGAAGCTTTCTTT. The entire variable domain, with the rest obtained from reference TRBV5-1 and TRBJ1-1, is as follows: KAGVTQTPRYLIKTRGQQVTLSCSPISGHRSVSWYQQTPGQGLQFLFEYFSETQRNKGNFPGRFSGRQFSNSRSEMNVSTLELGDSALYLCASSLVFGEAFFGQGTRLTVV.

V and J are TRBV5-1 and TRBJ1-6; possibly TRBD1 for D (5 bases). V dropped 3 bases and J dropped 8 bases, with 6 bases sitting between them. The CDR3 runs 12 residues. Germline assignment: CDR1 SGHRS and CDR2 YFSETQ. Written as DNA, the CDR3 is TGCGCCAGCAGCTCGGGGGATTCACCCCTCCACTTT. Translating it yields CASSSGDSPLHF.

The chain couples TRBV5-1 to TRBJ2-7; 9 positions agree with TRBD1. Germline CDR1 is SGHRS and CDR2 is YFSETQ. This CDR3 is built from 15 residues. The CDR3 is CASSPHGTGTYEQHV. The CDR3 DNA reads as TGCGCCAGCAGCCCACACGGGACAGGGACCTACGAGCAGCACGTC.

About this clonotype itself: At one boundary the junction diverges from the germline segment, which might be a read error. J is TRBJ2-3 and V is TRBV6-5, with D possibly being TRBD1 or TRBD2 (5 bases each). Germline-derived CDR1 and CDR2 are MNHEY and SVGAGI. This CDR3 region has 14 residues. The CDR3 is CARSYGRETDTQYF. In DNA, the CDR3 is TGTGCCCGCAGTTACGGCAGGGAGACAGATACGCAGTATTTT.

The sample holds many counts of this clonotype. For the CDR3, the DNA is TGCGCCAGCACCTTAGAGACAGGCACCGGGGAGCTGTTTTTT. Its protein product is CASTLETGTGELFF. This chain links TRBV4-3 with TRBJ2-2; maybe TRBD1 (6 bases). V lost 7 bases and J lost 4, with 13 bases in between. Per the germline V gene, CDR1 is LGHNA and CDR2 is YSLEER. The CDR3 runs to 14 residues.

Remarks on this clonotype: Given a much more abundant clone one base away, this may be a read error. The CDR3 DNA is TGCGCCAGCAGCCAAGAGGAGACTAGCGTTACGCAGTATTTT. Amino acid sequence: CASSQEETSVTQYF. The J gene is TRBJ2-3, the V gene TRBV4-1; TRBD2 matches at 8 bases. Per germline, CDR1 MGHRA and CDR2 YSYEKL. Germline trimming cut 0 bases from V and 8 bases from J; bases unmatched to any gene: 4. The CDR3 is 14 residues long.